The rows below give T cell receptor beta chains drawn from one sample of a study of blood T cell repertoires in COVID-19. Method: immunoSEQ multiplex PCR; TCRdb's copy keeps in-frame clones and lacks some. The data show 150,000 to 200,000 clones, over 75% seen once. Sequenced sample: PBMCs or T cells enriched from blood (not recorded which). The receptors were gathered from a human donor with acute COVID-19. The donor label of this sample is uncertain. CDR3s include the opening cysteine and the closing phenylalanine or tryptophan. D genes are given only for firm matches. Clone size appears in some rows only: once, few, many, or a class for an expanded clone.

d_gene	j_gene	abundance	v_gene	CDR3aa	CDR3nt
.	TRBJ2-1	once	TRBV7-3	CASSLTGGIDEQFF	TGTGCCAGCAGCTTAACGGGAGGAATCGATGAGCAGTTCTTC
.	TRBJ2-4	.	TRBV19	CASTQQGDKNIQYF	TGTGCCAGTACCCAACAGGGAGATAAAAACATTCAGTACTTC
TRBD2	TRBJ2-1	.	TRBV11-2	CASTQNQVAGGGHNEQFF	TGTGCCAGCACCCAGAATCAGGTAGCGGGGGGCGGACACAATGAGCAGTTCTTC
.	TRBJ2-7	.	TRBV5-4	CASSLSNVAYEQYF	TGTGCCAGCAGCTTATCTAACGTGGCCTACGAGCAGTACTTC
.	TRBJ2-1	.	TRBV9	CARRYNEQFF	TGTGCCAGGAGATACAATGAGCAGTTCTTC
.	TRBJ2-3	.	TRBV2	CASLGGLSTDTQYF	TGTGCCAGCTTGGGGGGACTGAGCACAGATACGCAGTATTTT
TRBD1	TRBJ1-6	.	TRBV7-9	CASSSLRGKGAQLALHF	TGTGCCAGCAGCTCCTTGCGCGGCAAGGGGGCCCAATTGGCCCTCCACTTT
.	TRBJ1-4	.	TRBV4-1	CASSQVGGFATNEKLFF	TGCGCCAGCAGCCAAGTGGGAGGGTTTGCCACTAATGAAAAACTGTTTTTT
TRBD1	TRBJ1-5	.	TRBV3-1/TRBV3-2	CASSQDLPGTDSNQPQHF	TGTGCCAGCAGCCAAGATCTGCCCGGGACAGATAGCAATCAGCCCCAGCATTTT
TRBD1	TRBJ1-1	.	TRBV19	CASSRGKRTGGDTEAFF	TGTGCCAGTAGTAGGGGCAAACGGACAGGGGGAGACACTGAAGCTTTCTTT
.	TRBJ1-2	.	TRBV6-5	CASSYRPDRSYGYTF	TGTGCCAGCAGTTACCGTCCAGACAGAAGCTATGGCTACACCTTC
TRBD1	TRBJ2-3	.	TRBV5-1	CASSLVRGRSTDTQYF	TGCGCCAGCAGCTTGGTGAGGGGGCGCAGCACAGATACGCAGTATTTT
.	TRBJ2-7	.	TRBV29-1	CSVRAGAYEQYF	TGCAGCGTGCGGGCAGGCGCCTACGAGCAGTACTTC
.	TRBJ2-1	.	TRBV27	CASSLFPALVGEQFF	TGTGCCAGCAGTTTATTCCCAGCCCTGGTGGGCGAGCAGTTCTTC
.	TRBJ2-5	.	TRBV7-9	CASSSSGYQETQYF	TGTGCCAGCAGTTCGTCAGGGTACCAAGAGACCCAGTACTTC
TRBD1	TRBJ1-2	.	TRBV5-1	CASSETGTGVNYGYTF	TGCGCCAGCAGCGAAACCGGGACAGGGGTTAATTATGGCTACACCTTC
TRBD2	TRBJ2-5	.	TRBV10-2	CASSESGGGKETQYF	TGCGCCAGCAGTGAGTCAGGCGGGGGGAAAGAGACCCAGTACTTC
TRBD1	TRBJ2-1	.	TRBV11-2	CASSLGQSSYNEQFF	TGTGCCAGCAGCTTGGGACAGTCTTCCTACAATGAGCAGTTCTTC
TRBD1	TRBJ2-7	.	TRBV27	CASSGTGSYEQYF	TGTGCCAGCAGCGGGACAGGGTCCTACGAGCAGTACTTC
.	TRBJ2-3	.	TRBV7-9	CASSLWARSTDTQYF	TGTGCCAGCAGCTTATGGGCCCGTAGCACAGATACGCAGTATTTT
TRBD1	TRBJ1-4	.	TRBV18	CASSLAGGAFGTNEKLFF	TGTGCCAGCTCACTTGCAGGGGGCGCCTTTGGGACTAATGAAAAACTGTTTTTT
.	TRBJ1-6	.	TRBV30	CAWTSEVGSPLHF	TGTGCCTGGACCTCGGAGGTCGGTTCACCCCTCCACTTT
.	TRBJ2-1	.	TRBV15	CATVMGGFYNEQFF	TGTGCCACCGTAATGGGGGGTTTCTACAATGAGCAGTTCTTC
TRBD2	TRBJ2-3	.	TRBV18	CASGGLAGVTTDTQYF	TGTGCCAGCGGCGGACTAGCGGGGGTGACCACAGATACGCAGTATTTT
.	TRBJ2-5	few	TRBV6-5	CASSPSGIMETQYF	TGTGCCAGCAGCCCCTCCGGGATCATGGAGACCCAGTACTTC
.	TRBJ2-6	.	TRBV3-1/TRBV3-2	CASSQRGWDGLSGANVLTF	TGTGCCAGCAGCCAAAGAGGTTGGGACGGACTATCTGGGGCCAACGTCCTGACTTTC
.	TRBJ2-7	.	TRBV10-2	CASSEFRFSYEQYF	TGCGCCAGCAGTGAGTTTCGGTTCTCCTACGAGCAGTACTTC
TRBD2	TRBJ2-7	.	TRBV28	CASDSGGGPEQYF	TGTGCCAGCGATTCGGGGGGAGGCCCCGAGCAGTACTTC
.	TRBJ2-7	.	TRBV30	CAWSGSGGAPKKDRGEQYF	TGTGCCTGGAGTGGGTCGGGGGGCGCCCCTAAAAAGGATAGAGGCGAGCAGTACTTC
.	TRBJ2-2	.	TRBV12-5	CASGRQGGNTGELFF	TGTGCTAGTGGTCGACAGGGAGGGAACACCGGGGAGCTGTTTTTT
TRBD2	TRBJ2-5	.	TRBV7-3	CASSQAGLAGKETQYF	TGTGCCAGCAGCCAAGCTGGGCTAGCGGGGAAAGAGACCCAGTACTTC
.	TRBJ2-3	.	TRBV5-5	CASSLVGGKSYTQYF	TGTGCCAGCAGCTTGGTCGGAGGCAAATCTTATACGCAGTATTTT
TRBD2	TRBJ2-7	.	TRBV6-6	CASTHSGGAPEQYF	TGTGCCAGCACTCATAGCGGGGGGGCCCCCGAGCAGTACTTC
.	TRBJ1-2	.	TRBV4-1	CASSLDDSNYGYTF	TGCGCCAGCAGCCTCGACGACAGTAACTATGGCTACACCTTC
.	TRBJ2-7	.	TRBV2	CASSEEGGSEQYF	TGTGCCAGCAGTGAAGAAGGAGGTTCCGAGCAGTACTTC
.	TRBJ2-2	few	TRBV29-1	CSVARTFTGELFF	TGCAGCGTTGCCCGGACATTCACCGGGGAGCTGTTTTTT
.	TRBJ2-3	.	TRBV9	CASSVFPGAGDTQYF	TGTGCCAGCAGCGTATTTCCAGGGGCCGGAGATACGCAGTATTTT
TRBD1	TRBJ2-1	.	TRBV19	CASSIGGTGEDEQFF	TGTGCCAGTAGTATAGGGGGGACAGGGGAGGATGAGCAGTTCTTC
TRBD2	TRBJ2-3	.	TRBV27	CASSSPGTSGGSTDTQYF	TGTGCCAGCAGCTCCCCCGGGACTAGCGGGGGTAGCACAGATACGCAGTATTTT
.	TRBJ2-5	once	TRBV18	CASSPLGRHPAETQYF	TGTGCCAGCTCACCACTGGGCAGGCACCCGGCAGAGACCCAGTACTTC
TRBD1	TRBJ1-5	.	TRBV19	CASAGTGGDQPQHF	TGTGCCAGTGCCGGGACAGGAGGGGATCAGCCCCAGCATTTT
TRBD2	TRBJ2-1	.	TRBV5-5	CASSLRTSGQGRNEQFF	TGTGCCAGCAGCTTGAGAACTAGCGGGCAAGGAAGAAATGAGCAGTTCTTC
TRBD1	TRBJ2-7	.	TRBV7-8	CASMDQDRGPFGYEQYF	TGTGCCAGCATGGACCAGGACAGGGGACCTTTCGGGTACGAGCAGTACTTC
TRBD2	TRBJ2-5	.	TRBV30	CAWTSGGQETQYF	TGTGCCTGGACTAGCGGGGGCCAAGAGACCCAGTACTTC
.	TRBJ1-2	.	TRBV29-1	CSVGGDSVYGYTF	TGCAGCGTTGGAGGGGACTCTGTCTATGGCTACACCTTC
TRBD2	TRBJ2-7	.	TRBV10-3	CAIRRTSGGYEQYF	TGTGCCATCAGGCGGACTAGCGGGGGATACGAGCAGTACTTC
TRBD1	TRBJ2-1	.	TRBV7-2	CASSSARTGILYNEQFF	TGTGCCAGCAGCTCGGCGAGGACAGGGATACTGTACAATGAGCAGTTCTTC
TRBD1	TRBJ1-4	.	TRBV20-1	CSATDQGGEKLFF	TGCAGTGCTACTGATCAGGGGGGTGAAAAACTGTTTTTT
TRBD1	TRBJ1-2	.	TRBV7-8	CASSLARTGVLGDGYTF	TGTGCCAGCAGCTTAGCCAGGACAGGGGTTTTAGGTGATGGCTACACCTTC
.	TRBJ1-1	.	TRBV21-1	CASSKGTGGDTEAFF	TGTGCCAGCAGCAAAGGGACAGGGGGTGACACTGAAGCTTTCTTT